This TCR beta chain was found in a study of blood T cell repertoires in COVID-19. Across the whole study: The United States, Italy and Spain were the sources of the acute and convalescent COVID-19 samples.

Authors' processing steps: Nucleated cell number was recorded as an estimate derived from reference gene primer amplification. Measured with immunoSEQ multiplex PCR; TCRdb has only the in-frame clones, and not every one. The V and J calls and clone size come from that table; D and trimming were worked out from the DNA. The table has 130,000 to 150,000 clones, under 90% seen once. Trimming at V came to 2 bases and at J to 3 bases, leaving 8 bases not matched to a gene. CDR1 and CDR2 from the germline V gene are KGHSH and LQKENI. CDR3 length: 16 amino acids. The sequenced sample consisted of peripheral blood. The receptor comes from a human donor in a cohort sampled during active COVID-19. This sequence joins TRBV18 and TRBJ2-3; 7 bases are shared with TRBD2. The CDR3 DNA is TGTGCCAGCTCACCAAACCCAGGGACTATTACAGATACGCAGTATTTT. Translating it yields CASSPNPGTITDTQYF.